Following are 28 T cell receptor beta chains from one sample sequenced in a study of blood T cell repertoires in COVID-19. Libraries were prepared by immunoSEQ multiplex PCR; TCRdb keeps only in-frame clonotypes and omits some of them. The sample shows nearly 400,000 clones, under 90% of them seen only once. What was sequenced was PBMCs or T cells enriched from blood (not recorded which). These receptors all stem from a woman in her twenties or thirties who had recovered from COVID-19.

The CDR3 DNA reads as TGCGCCAGCACCCTGGTTTACCGGCCGGGTGGTTTCGGGAACACTGAAGCTTTCTTT. Amino acids: CASTLVYRPGGFGNTEAFF. V usage is TRBV5-1 and J usage is TRBJ1-1; D gene uncertain. The germline V and J ends were trimmed by 6 bases and 1 base, with 28 bases remaining between them. The CDR3 has 19 amino acids. CDR1 is SGHRS, CDR2 YFSETQ, per germline.

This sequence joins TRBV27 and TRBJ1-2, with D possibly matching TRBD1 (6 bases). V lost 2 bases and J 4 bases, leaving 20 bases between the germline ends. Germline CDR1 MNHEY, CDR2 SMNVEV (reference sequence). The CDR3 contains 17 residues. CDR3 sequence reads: CASSLTPGASVLYGYTF. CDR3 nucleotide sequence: TGTGCCAGCAGTTTAACGCCAGGGGCTAGTGTTCTCTATGGCTACACCTTC.

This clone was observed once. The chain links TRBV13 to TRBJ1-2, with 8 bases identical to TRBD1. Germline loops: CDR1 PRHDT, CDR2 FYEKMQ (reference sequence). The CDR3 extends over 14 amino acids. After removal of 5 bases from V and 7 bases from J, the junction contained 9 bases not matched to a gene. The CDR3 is CASSMAGQGSGYTF. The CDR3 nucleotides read TGTGCCAGCAGCATGGCTGGACAGGGTTCTGGCTACACCTTC.

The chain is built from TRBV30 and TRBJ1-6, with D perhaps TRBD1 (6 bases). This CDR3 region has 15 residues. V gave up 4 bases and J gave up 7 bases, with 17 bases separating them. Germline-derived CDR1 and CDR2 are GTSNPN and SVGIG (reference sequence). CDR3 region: CAWNPRRTVNSPLHF. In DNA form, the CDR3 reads TGTGCCTGGAACCCCCGGAGGACAGTGAATTCACCCCTCCACTTT.

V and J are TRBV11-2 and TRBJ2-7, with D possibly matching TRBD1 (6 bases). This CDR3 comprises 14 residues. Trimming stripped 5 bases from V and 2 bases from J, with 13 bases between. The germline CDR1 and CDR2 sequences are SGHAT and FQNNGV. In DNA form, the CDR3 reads TGTGCCAGCAGCAAACTGACAGGACCCTACGAGCAGTACTTC. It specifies CASSKLTGPYEQYF.

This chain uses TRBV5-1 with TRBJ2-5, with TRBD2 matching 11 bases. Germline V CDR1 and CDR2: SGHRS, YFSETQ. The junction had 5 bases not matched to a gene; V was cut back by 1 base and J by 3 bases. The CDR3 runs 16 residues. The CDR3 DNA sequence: TGCGCCAGCAGCTTGTACCTAGCGGGAGGTGAAGAGACCCAGTACTTC. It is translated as CASSLYLAGGEETQYF.

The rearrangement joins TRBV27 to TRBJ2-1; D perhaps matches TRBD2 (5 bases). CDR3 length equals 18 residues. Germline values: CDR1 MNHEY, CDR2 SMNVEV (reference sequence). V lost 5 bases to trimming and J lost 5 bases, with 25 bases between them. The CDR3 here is CASSRIFGDGGTNNEQFF. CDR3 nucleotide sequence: TGTGCCAGCAGTAGGATCTTTGGAGACGGAGGAACGAACAATGAGCAGTTCTTC.

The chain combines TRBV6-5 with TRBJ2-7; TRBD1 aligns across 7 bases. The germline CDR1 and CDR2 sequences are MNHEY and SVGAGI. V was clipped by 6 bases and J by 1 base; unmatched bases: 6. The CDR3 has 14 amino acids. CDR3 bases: TGTGCCAGCAGGAAACCGGGACAGTCCTACGAGCAGTACTTC. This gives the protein CASRKPGQSYEQYF.

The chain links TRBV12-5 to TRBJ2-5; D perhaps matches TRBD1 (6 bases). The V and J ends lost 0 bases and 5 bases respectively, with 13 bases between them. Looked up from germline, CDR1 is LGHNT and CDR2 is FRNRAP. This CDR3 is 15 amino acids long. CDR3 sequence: CASGLVQGLLETQYF. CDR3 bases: TGTGCTAGTGGTTTGGTACAGGGCCTACTGGAGACCCAGTACTTC.

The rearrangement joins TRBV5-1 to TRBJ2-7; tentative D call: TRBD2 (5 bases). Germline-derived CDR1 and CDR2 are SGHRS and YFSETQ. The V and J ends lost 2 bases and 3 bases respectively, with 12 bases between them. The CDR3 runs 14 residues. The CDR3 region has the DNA TGCGCCAGCAGCTTAAGGACTCTAGTCTACGAGCAGTACTTC. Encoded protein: CASSLRTLVYEQYF.

Written as DNA, the CDR3 is TGTGCCAGCTCACCACTTATCAGGGTGGATGGCTACACCTTC. This encodes CASSPLIRVDGYTF. V gene TRBV18 combines with J gene TRBJ1-2; perhaps TRBD1 as D (5 bases). Trimming cost V 1 base and J 6 bases, with 12 bases left between them. The CDR3 length is 14 residues. The germline CDR1 and CDR2 sequences are KGHSH and LQKENI.

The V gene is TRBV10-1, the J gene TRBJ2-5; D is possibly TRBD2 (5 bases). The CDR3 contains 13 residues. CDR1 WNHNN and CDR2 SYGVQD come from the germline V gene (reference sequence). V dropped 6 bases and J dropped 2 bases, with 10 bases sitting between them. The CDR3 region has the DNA TGCGCCAGCAGCCGGGATCTACAAGAGACCCAGTACTTC. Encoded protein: CASSRDLQETQYF.

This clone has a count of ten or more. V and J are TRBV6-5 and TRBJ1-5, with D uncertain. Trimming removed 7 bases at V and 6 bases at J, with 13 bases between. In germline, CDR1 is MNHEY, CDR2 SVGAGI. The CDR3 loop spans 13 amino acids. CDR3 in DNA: TGTGCCAGCACCGTTGTTTCGGGTCAGCCCCAGCATTTT. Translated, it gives CASTVVSGQPQHF.

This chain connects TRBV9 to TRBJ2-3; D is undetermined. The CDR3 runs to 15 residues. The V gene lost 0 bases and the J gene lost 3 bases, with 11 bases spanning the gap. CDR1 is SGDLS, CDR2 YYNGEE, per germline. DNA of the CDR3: TGTGCCAGCAGCGTAGTCGGAGTTGGGACAGATACGCAGTATTTT. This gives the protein CASSVVGVGTDTQYF.

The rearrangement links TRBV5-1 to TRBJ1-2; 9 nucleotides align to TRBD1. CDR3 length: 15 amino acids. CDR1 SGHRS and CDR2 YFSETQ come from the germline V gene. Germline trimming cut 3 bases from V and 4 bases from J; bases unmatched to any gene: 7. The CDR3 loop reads CASSYLGTGTYGYTF. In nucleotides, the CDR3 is TGCGCCAGCAGCTACCTAGGGACAGGGACCTATGGCTACACCTTC.

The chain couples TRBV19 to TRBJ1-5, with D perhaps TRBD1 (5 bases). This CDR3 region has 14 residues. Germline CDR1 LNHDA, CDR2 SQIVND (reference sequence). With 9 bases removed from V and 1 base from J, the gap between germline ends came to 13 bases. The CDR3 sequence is CASRDFLSNQPQHF. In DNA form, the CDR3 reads TGTGCCAGCCGGGACTTTTTAAGCAATCAGCCCCAGCATTTT.

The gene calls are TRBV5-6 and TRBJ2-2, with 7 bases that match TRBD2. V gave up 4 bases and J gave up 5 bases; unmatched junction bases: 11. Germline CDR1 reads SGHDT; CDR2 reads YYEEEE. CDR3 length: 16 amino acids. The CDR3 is CASSPVGGSWTGELFF. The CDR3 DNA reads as TGTGCCAGCAGCCCCGTGGGGGGGAGTTGGACCGGGGAGCTGTTTTTT.

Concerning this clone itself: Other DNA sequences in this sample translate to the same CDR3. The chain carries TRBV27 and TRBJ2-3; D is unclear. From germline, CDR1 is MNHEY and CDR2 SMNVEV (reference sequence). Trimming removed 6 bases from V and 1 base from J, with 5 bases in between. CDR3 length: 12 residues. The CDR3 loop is CASSPGTDTQYF. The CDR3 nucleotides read TGTGCCAGCAGCCCGGGCACAGATACGCAGTATTTT.

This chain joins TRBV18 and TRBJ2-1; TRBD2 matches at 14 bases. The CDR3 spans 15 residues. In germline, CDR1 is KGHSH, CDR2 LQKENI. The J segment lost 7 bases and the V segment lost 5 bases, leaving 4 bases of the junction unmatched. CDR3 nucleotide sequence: TGTGCCAGCTCAGCCGGACTAGCGGGAGGTAATGAGCAGTTCTTC. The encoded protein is CASSAGLAGGNEQFF.

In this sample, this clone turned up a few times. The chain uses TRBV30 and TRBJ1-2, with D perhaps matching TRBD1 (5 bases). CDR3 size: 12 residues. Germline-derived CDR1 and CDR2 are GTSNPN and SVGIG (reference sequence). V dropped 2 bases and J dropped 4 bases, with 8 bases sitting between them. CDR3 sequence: CAWSIRGYGYTF. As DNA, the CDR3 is TGTGCCTGGAGTATAAGGGGCTATGGCTACACCTTC.

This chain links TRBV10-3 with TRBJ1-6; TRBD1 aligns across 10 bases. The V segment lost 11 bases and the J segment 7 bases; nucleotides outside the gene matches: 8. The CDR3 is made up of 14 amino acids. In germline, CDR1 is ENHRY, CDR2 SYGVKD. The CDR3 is CAGLGGQGNSPLHF. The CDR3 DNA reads TGTGCCGGACTAGGGGGACAGGGGAATTCACCCCTCCACTTT.

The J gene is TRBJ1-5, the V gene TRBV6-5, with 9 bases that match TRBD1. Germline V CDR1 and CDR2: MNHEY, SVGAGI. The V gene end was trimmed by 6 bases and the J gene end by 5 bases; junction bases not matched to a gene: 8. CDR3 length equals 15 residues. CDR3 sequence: CASSAGQGFYQPQHF. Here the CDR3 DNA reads TGTGCCAGCAGCGCGGGACAGGGTTTTTATCAGCCCCAGCATTTT.

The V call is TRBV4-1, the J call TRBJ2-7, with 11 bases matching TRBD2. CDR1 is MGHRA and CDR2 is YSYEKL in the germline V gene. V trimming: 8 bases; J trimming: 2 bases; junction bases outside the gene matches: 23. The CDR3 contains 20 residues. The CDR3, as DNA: TGCGCCAGCCGTAGGGTTTTTACCACCGGGACTAGCGGTTCAACCTACGAGCAGTACTTC. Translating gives CASRRVFTTGTSGSTYEQYF.

CDR3 sequence (DNA): TGTGCCAGCGGGGAGGGACAGGTGGATGGCTACACCTTC. Its translation: CASGEGQVDGYTF. This rearrangement joins TRBV2 to TRBJ1-2; TRBD1 agrees at 8 bases. This CDR3 has 13 amino acids. Germline CDR1 is SNHLY and CDR2 is FYNNEI. The V gene end was trimmed by 8 bases and the J gene end by 6 bases; junction bases not matched to a gene: 8.

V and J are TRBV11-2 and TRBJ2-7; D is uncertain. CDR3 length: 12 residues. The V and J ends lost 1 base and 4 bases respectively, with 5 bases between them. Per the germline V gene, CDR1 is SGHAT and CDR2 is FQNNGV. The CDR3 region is CASSLVSYEQYF. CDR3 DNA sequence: TGTGCCAGCAGCTTAGTCAGTTACGAGCAGTACTTC.

The CDR3 bases are TGTGCCAGCAGGCAGATTTTAACTATGAACACTGAAGCTTTCTTT. The encoded protein is CASRQILTMNTEAFF. The chain employs TRBV7-6 and TRBJ1-1; D is unresolved. V was clipped by 6 bases and J by 0 bases, with 14 bases between them. CDR3 length: 15 amino acids. CDR1 is SGHVS, CDR2 FNYEAQ, per germline.

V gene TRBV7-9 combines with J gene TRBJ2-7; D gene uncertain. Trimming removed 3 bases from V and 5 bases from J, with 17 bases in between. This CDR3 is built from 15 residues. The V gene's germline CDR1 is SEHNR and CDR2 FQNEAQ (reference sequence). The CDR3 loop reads CASSFPNDITHEQYF. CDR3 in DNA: TGTGCCAGCAGCTTTCCCAACGACATCACGCACGAGCAGTACTTC.

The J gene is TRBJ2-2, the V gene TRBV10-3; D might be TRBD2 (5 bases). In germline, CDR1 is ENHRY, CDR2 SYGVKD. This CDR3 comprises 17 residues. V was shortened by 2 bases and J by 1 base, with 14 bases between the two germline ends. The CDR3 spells CAISEPMAAGNTGELFF. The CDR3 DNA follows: TGTGCCATCAGTGAGCCGATGGCGGCGGGGAACACCGGGGAGCTGTTTTTT.